The clone carrying this TCR beta chain was found once. Total RNA was isolated from each sample in quantities of at least 6 micrograms. V shed 5 bases and J 5 bases; nucleotides not matched to a gene: 9. Germline V gene data show CDR1 as SGHTA and CDR2 as FQGNSA. The CDR3 extends over 16 amino acids. A sample-barcoded 5' primer and a J-beta primer mix were used in a second PCR of about 6 to 12 cycles. Every single cDNA molecule received a tag from a template-switch adaptor with 12 random nucleotides. Each CDR3 protein is one row after TCRdb ran MiXCR on the 5' RACE reads. Among hundreds of thousands of distinct CDR3 sequences listed, around two thirds were seen once. The data stem from a study of blood T cells in healthy people across ages.

What was sequenced was blood. The TCR was taken from a young man in good health. The chain combines TRBV7-2 with TRBJ2-5; 12 nucleotides align to TRBD1. Written as DNA, the CDR3 is TGTGCCAGCAGCCACCGGGACAGGGGGCGCTTGGAGACCCAGTACTTC. Its translation is CASSHRDRGRLETQYF.